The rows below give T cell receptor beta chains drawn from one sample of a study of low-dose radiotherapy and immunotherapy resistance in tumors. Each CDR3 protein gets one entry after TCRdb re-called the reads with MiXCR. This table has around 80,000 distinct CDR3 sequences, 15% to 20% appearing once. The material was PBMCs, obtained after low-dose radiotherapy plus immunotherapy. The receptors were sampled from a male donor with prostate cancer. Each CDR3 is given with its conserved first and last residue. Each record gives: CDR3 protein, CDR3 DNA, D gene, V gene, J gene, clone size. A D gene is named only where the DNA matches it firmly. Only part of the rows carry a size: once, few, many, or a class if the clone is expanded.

CASSQDLAAYNEQFF	TGCGCCAGCAGCCAAGACCTAGCGGCTTACAATGAGCAGTTCTTC	TRBD2	TRBV4-3	TRBJ2-1	many
CASSLTDYEQYF	TGTGCCAGCTCCCTTACGGATTACGAGCAGTACTTC	.	TRBV7-9	TRBJ2-7	many
CAWSVPLSGTAVYF	TGTGCCTGGAGCGTCCCCTTATCTGGGACTGCCGTATACTTC	.	TRBV30	TRBJ2-5	many
CASSPLVLGSPGYGYTF	TGTGCCAGCTCACCATTAGTCTTGGGCAGTCCCGGCTATGGCTACACCTTC	.	TRBV18	TRBJ1-2	many
CSARSHGSGRETQYF	TGCAGTGCTAGAAGCCACGGGTCTGGCCGGGAGACCCAGTACTTC	.	TRBV20-1	TRBJ2-5	many
CASSQGTSGNEQYF	TGCGCCAGCAGCCAAGGGACTAGCGGTAACGAGCAGTACTTC	TRBD2	TRBV4-3	TRBJ2-7	many
CASSLSGSSHNEQFF	TGTGCCAGCAGTCTTAGCGGGAGTTCCCACAATGAGCAGTTCTTC	TRBD2	TRBV12-3/TRBV12-4	TRBJ2-1	.
CASSLDVYNSPLHF	TGTGCCAGCAGCTTAGATGTGTATAATTCACCCCTCCACTTT	.	TRBV7-9	TRBJ1-6	many
CASSEDETQYF	TGTGCCAGCAGTGAAGACGAGACCCAGTACTTC	.	TRBV2	TRBJ2-5	many
CASSPEAQAGELFF	TGTGCCAGCAGCCCCGAGGCGCAGGCCGGGGAGCTGTTTTTT	.	TRBV4-2	TRBJ2-2	many
CAWSVQVAEKLFF	TGTGCCTGGAGTGTACAGGTGGCCGAAAAACTGTTTTTT	.	TRBV30	TRBJ1-4	.
CATSDPPKNEQFF	TGTGCCACCAGTGACCCGCCGAAAAATGAGCAGTTCTTC	.	TRBV24-1	TRBJ2-1	few
CASSPHRNQPQHF	TGTGCCAGCAGCCCTCACAGGAATCAGCCCCAGCATTTT	.	TRBV7-2	TRBJ1-5	many
CSVDSGTMIHEQYF	TGCAGCGTTGACAGCGGGACCATGATCCACGAGCAGTACTTC	TRBD2	TRBV29-1	TRBJ2-7	many
CSLRPPGLINEQFF	TGCAGCTTGCGTCCCCCGGGACTCATTAATGAGCAGTTCTTC	.	TRBV29-1	TRBJ2-1	many
CASSESSGVTGELFF	TGTGCCAGCAGTGAATCCAGCGGGGTTACCGGGGAGCTGTTTTTT	TRBD2	TRBV2	TRBJ2-2	.
CASSYGAGAGNEQFF	TGTGCCAGCAGTTACGGCGCGGGAGCGGGGAATGAGCAGTTCTTC	TRBD2	TRBV6-2/TRBV6-3	TRBJ2-1	many
CASSPWGATDTQYF	TGTGCCAGCAGCCCGTGGGGAGCCACAGATACGCAGTATTTT	.	TRBV7-2	TRBJ2-3	.
CASSQPGQPNEQFF	TGTGCCAGCAGCCAACCTGGACAGCCCAATGAGCAGTTCTTC	.	TRBV6-2/TRBV6-3	TRBJ2-1	.
CASSEGGAINSPLHF	TGTGCCAGCAGTGAAGGGGGGGCAATCAATTCACCCCTCCACTTT	.	TRBV6-1	TRBJ1-6	.
CSAPTFDVEYF	TGCAGTGCCCCGACCTTTGATGTTGAGTACTTC	.	TRBV20-1	TRBJ2-4	many
CSGYSGLSYEQYF	TGCAGCGGATATAGCGGTCTATCCTACGAGCAGTACTTC	.	TRBV20-1	TRBJ2-7	many
CSASDGEETQYF	TGCAGTGCTAGTGACGGTGAAGAGACCCAGTACTTC	.	TRBV20-1	TRBJ2-5	many
CASSFDRDSGNTIYF	TGTGCCAGCAGTTTTGACAGAGACTCTGGAAACACCATATATTTT	.	TRBV6-6	TRBJ1-3	many
CASSQPGTSIPNEQFF	TGTGCCAGCAGCCAACCCGGGACTAGCATACCCAATGAGCAGTTCTTC	TRBD2	TRBV4-2	TRBJ2-1	many
CASRGGTSGTDTQYF	TGTGCCAGCAGGGGGGGGACTAGCGGCACAGATACGCAGTATTTT	TRBD2	TRBV2	TRBJ2-3	many
CASSGNIAYNEQFF	TGTGCCAGCAGTGGGAACATTGCCTACAATGAGCAGTTCTTC	.	TRBV2	TRBJ2-1	many
CASSGASGSTSTDTQYF	TGTGCCAGCAGTGGCGCTAGCGGGAGTACAAGCACAGATACGCAGTATTTT	TRBD2	TRBV25-1	TRBJ2-3	many
CATRGASGSYNEQFF	TGTGCCACCCGAGGGGCCAGCGGGAGCTACAATGAGCAGTTCTTC	TRBD2	TRBV10-3	TRBJ2-1	many
CSVALRQLFSYNEQFF	TGCAGCGTTGCCCTCCGACAGTTATTCTCCTACAATGAGCAGTTCTTC	.	TRBV29-1	TRBJ2-1	many
CASSLGSSYNSPLHF	TGTGCCAGCAGTTTAGGCAGCTCCTATAATTCACCCCTCCACTTT	.	TRBV28	TRBJ1-6	many
CASSQLRGGSTEAFF	TGTGCCAGCAGCCAATTACGGGGCGGAAGCACTGAAGCTTTCTTT	.	TRBV14	TRBJ1-1	many
CSAHTGLGGNEQYF	TGCAGTGCTCACACGGGACTAGGAGGGAACGAGCAGTACTTC	TRBD2	TRBV20-1	TRBJ2-7	.
CASSLDGGRREKLFF	TGTGCCAGCAGCTTAGATGGGGGGCGCAGGGAAAAACTGTTTTTT	.	TRBV7-2	TRBJ1-4	many
CSVGSQATNEKLFF	TGCAGCGTTGGGTCACAAGCAACTAATGAAAAACTGTTTTTT	.	TRBV29-1	TRBJ1-4	many
CASSVYLSSYNEQFF	TGTGCCAGTAGTGTCTACTTGAGCTCCTACAATGAGCAGTTCTTC	.	TRBV19	TRBJ2-1	many
CASSLGTGAHEQFF	TGCGCCAGCAGCTTGGGGACAGGGGCTCACGAGCAGTTCTTC	TRBD1	TRBV5-1	TRBJ2-1	.
CASSQTLRGQSLNEKLFF	TGCGCCAGCAGCCAAACGCTCCGCGGACAGAGCCTTAATGAAAAACTGTTTTTT	.	TRBV4-1	TRBJ1-4	many
CASSVERARSAGELFFF	.	.	TRBV9	TRBJ2-2	.
CVPGGTEAFF	TGCGTCCCTGGAGGCACTGAAGCTTTCTTT	.	TRBV20-1	TRBJ1-1	.
CASAEIASVSYEQYF	TGTGCCAGCGCCGAGATTGCGAGCGTTTCCTACGAGCAGTACTTC	.	TRBV7-9	TRBJ2-7	many
CASLAGETSDYNEQFF	TGTGCCAGCCTAGCAGGAGAGACTAGCGACTACAATGAGCAGTTCTTC	TRBD2	TRBV2	TRBJ2-1	many
CASSVDGSGANVLTF	TGTGCCAGCAGCGTCGATGGCTCTGGGGCCAACGTCCTGACTTTC	.	TRBV6-4	TRBJ2-6	many
CASSRDTTYEQYF	TGTGCCAGCAGCCGGGACACGACCTACGAGCAGTACTTC	.	TRBV28	TRBJ2-7	many
CASSVGGLQHF	TGTGCCAGCAGTGTCGGAGGGCTGCAGCATTTT	.	TRBV2	TRBJ1-5	many